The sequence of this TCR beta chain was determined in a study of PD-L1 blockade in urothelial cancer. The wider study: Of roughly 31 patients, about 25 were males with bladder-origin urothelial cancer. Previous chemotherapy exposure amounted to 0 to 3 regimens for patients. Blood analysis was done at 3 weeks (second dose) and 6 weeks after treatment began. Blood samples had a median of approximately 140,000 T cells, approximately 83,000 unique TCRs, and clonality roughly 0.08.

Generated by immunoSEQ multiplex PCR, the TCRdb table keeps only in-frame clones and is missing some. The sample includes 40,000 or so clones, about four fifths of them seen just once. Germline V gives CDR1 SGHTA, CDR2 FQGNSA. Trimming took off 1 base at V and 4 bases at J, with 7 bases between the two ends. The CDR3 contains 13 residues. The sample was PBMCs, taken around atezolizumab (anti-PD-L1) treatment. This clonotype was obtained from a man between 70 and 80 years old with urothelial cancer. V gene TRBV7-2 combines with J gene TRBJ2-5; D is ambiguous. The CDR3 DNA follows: TGTGCCAGCAGCTTAGTCGGTGGAGAGACCCAGTACTTC. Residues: CASSLVGGETQYF. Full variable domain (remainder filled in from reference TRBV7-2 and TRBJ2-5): GAGVSQSPSNKVTEKGKDVELRCDPISGHTALYWYRQSLGQGLEFLIYFQGNSAPDKSGLPSDRFSAERTGGSVSTLTIQRTQQEDSAVYLCASSLVGGETQYFGPGTRLLVL.